This TCR beta chain emerged from a study of T cell responses to AZD1222 COVID-19 vaccine. The V gene lost 8 bases and the J gene lost 0 bases, with 10 bases spanning the gap. Germline CDR1 MNHEY, CDR2 SVGAGI. There are 13 residues in the CDR3. Measured with immunoSEQ multiplex PCR; TCRdb has only the in-frame clones, and not every one. Found here are 95,000 to 150,000 clones, around 89% of them singletons; the top ten hold roughly 3.5%. V is TRBV6-5 and J is TRBJ1-1; a weak D match, TRBD1 (5 bases). Sequences were derived from peripheral blood, sampled on day 0 of AZD1222 vaccination. This sequence originates from an adult in good health. The CDR3 region is CASGGVMNTEAFF. CDR3 in DNA: TGTGCCAGCGGGGGGGTCATGAACACTGAAGCTTTCTTT.